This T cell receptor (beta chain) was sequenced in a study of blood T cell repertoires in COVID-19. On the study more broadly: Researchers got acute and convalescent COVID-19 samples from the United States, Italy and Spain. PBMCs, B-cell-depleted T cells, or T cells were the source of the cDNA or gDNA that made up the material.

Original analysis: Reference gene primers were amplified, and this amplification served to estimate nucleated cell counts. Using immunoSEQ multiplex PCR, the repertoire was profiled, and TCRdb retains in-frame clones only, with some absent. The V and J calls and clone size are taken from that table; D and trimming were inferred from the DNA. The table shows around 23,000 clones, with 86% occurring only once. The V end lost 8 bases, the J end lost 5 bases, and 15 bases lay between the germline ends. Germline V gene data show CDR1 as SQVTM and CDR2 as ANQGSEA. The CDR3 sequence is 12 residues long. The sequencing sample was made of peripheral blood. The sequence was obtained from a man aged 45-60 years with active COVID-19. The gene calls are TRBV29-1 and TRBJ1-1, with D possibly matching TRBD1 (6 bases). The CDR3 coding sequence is TGCAGCTTACAGGGTGGAAGAACTGAAGCTTTCTTT. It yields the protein CSLQGGRTEAFF.